This T cell receptor beta chain was captured in a study of cytomegalovirus exposure and HLA in healthy donors (dated 2017 in TCRdb). With respect to the entire study: According to an earlier analysis of 550 to 750 of the donors, some 170 million T cells yielded over 90 million unique TCR beta sequences and about 300 Gb of sequence data. Roughly 290 gigabases of sequencing data and around 85 million unique TCR sequences made up an early release that covered approximately 700 HLA-typed donors. Of the approximately 400 genotyped donors, approximately 83% fell in the genetic ancestry cluster associated with self-reported Caucasian donors. The study aimed to test whether cataloging public T cell receptors could reveal signatures of past pathogen exposure. Using immunosequencing, the study profiled T cell repertoires from roughly 650 subjects and related those repertoires to cytomegalovirus serostatus. A separate validation cohort of over 95 different subjects was used in addition to the approximately 700-subject first cohort. The study combined high-throughput TCR immunosequencing, statistical association of individual TCRs with disease status, and machine learning to predict cytomegalovirus infection status. A later analysis re-examined previously published TCR beta repertoires from more than 600 donors and added high-resolution HLA genotyping to investigate patterns of TCR occurrence. In the later analysis, no new phenotypic data were used to find candidate immune exposures; instead, reliance was placed on TCR beta sequences and their occurrence across donors. To decide whether each TCR beta V gene segment behaved as functional or pseudogenic, an earlier analysis of fewer than 750 of the donors relied on high-throughput TCR beta sequencing. Alongside the repertoire data, information on donor age, sex, ethnicity and CMV serostatus was compiled. A later genetic analysis used genome-wide SNP genotypes for about three fifths of the 666 donors, treating that subset as a discovery cohort. All discovery cohort repertoires had been generated on a single sequencing platform. Class I and class II HLA loci were covered by the typing at four-digit resolution. Typing coverage differed by locus: A, B, C, DRB1 and DQB1 were typed in roughly 620-630 donors, DQA1 in 500 to 550, DPA1 in some 570, and DPB1 in 450 to 490. Roughly 5 DR-DQ haplotypes were handled as single units for association and clustering, since linkage in the cohort was strong. Across approximately 400 genotyped donors of the cohort, an average of about 250,000 unique TCR beta nucleotide sequences per donor were sequenced, and 15% to 20% of those sequences were non-productive. What the authors observed across the whole study: The study gave a list of under 200 TCR beta chains associated with cytomegalovirus. A later genetic analysis reported fewer N-insertions in productive TCRs among donors in an Asian-associated ancestry cluster than the roughly 620-donor mean. A later analysis associated approximately 17,000 TCR beta sequences with specific HLA alleles at a false discovery rate of 0.05. A further reported finding was that TCR beta sequences accurately predicted the HLA-A and HLA-B alleles for most subjects in the first cohort. Across donors, most TCR sequences were observed very rarely, whereas some public TCRs were present in many individuals. The authors suggested that the approach could potentially be generalized to other disease states and immunological phenotypes. A later analysis found that HLA-associated TCR beta chains were more clonally expanded and had lower generation probabilities than equally common non-associated chains. Sequencing depth was assumed to be roughly uniform across donors in the presence/absence analyses, though that assumption may not hold. In an earlier analysis of roughly 560 of the donors, most TCR beta V segments were observed in productive rearrangements about 90% or about 30% of the time, broadly matching IMGT annotations. Immune exposure information for the cohort was limited to CMV serostatus. According to a later analysis, TCR association rates differed among HLA loci, with DRB1 alleles showing the most associated TCRs and HLA-C alleles showing the fewest. When HLA alleles, especially DR and DQ, strongly co-occurred, attributing TCR associations to individual alleles was difficult. In both the original and validation cohorts, the classifier was reported to diagnose cytomegalovirus status with high specificity and sensitivity. Because the 87-base-pair reads could not distinguish some IMGT-functional V segments, including TRBV6-2 and TRBV6-3, those segments were excluded. An association between a missense DCLRE1C variant and V-gene and J-gene trimming of TCR beta chains was found in a later genetic analysis and replicated in an independent cohort. According to a later analysis, most CMV-associated TCR beta chains appeared to be HLA-restricted, and the HLA associations seemed to be driven largely by CMV exposure. Fewer than 20 rarely observed V segments, including chromosome 9 orphons, were excluded from the earlier analysis of 550 to 700 of the donors because counts were too low. Because some donors lacked HLA typing at each locus, the association tests relied only on the typed subset. Linkage disequilibrium might explain the correlated functional status among segregating V segments, but an unknown experimental factor could not be excluded. In vitro tests confirmed that a few of the cytomegalovirus-associated TCR beta chains recognize cytomegalovirus antigens. The sequencing pipeline was judged likely to have produced a cluster of highly shared sequence variants as a technical artifact. In this cohort, only TCR beta chains were sequenced, and detectable features were limited by the absence of alpha or paired-chain data. Several of the top co-occurrence clusters appeared to be linked to parvovirus B19, influenza, CMV and Epstein-Barr virus, according to a later analysis.

Library preparation employed the immunoSEQ multiplex PCR assay. A mixture of 60 forward primers for TCR Vbeta segments and 13 reverse primers for TCR Jbeta segments was used in the multiplex PCR. Amplification of the CDR3 region of rearranged TCR beta genes was performed with a multiplex PCR assay on genomic DNA. The amplified TCR beta libraries were sequenced on the Illumina HiSeq System as 87-base-pair reads. From the authors' description of their analysis: A later analysis tallied roughly 78 million unique TCR beta chains across the 700 or so repertoires, and approximately 9.9 million of those chains were shared by two or more donors. A nearest-neighbor algorithm error-corrected the raw reads and collapsed the reads into unique sequences, merging closely related sequences to remove PCR and sequencing errors. To assign V, D and J gene segments, CDR3 sequences were aligned to IMGT reference sequences. Each retained sequence needed at least a six-nucleotide match to both a V gene segment and a J gene segment. Rearrangements were called productive when the CDR3 lacked stop codons and stayed in frame with V and J; all others were non-productive. CDR3 was defined by IMGT convention, running from the second conserved V-encoded cysteine to the conserved J-encoded phenylalanine. In an earlier analysis of just under 600 of the donors, sequences lacking an unambiguous match to a single V gene segment were excluded. An earlier analysis of just under 600 of the donors called V segments functional above 56.7% productive rearrangements and segregating when the between-donor standard deviation exceeded 5%. A statistical classification framework was built to diagnose cytomegalovirus status from the catalog of TCR beta chain sequences. In a later analysis, V and J genes were assigned by comparing TCR nucleotide sequences against IMGT/GENE-DB human TR gene sequences. A later analysis assigned CDR3 sequences and most-parsimonious VDJ recombination scenarios with the TCRdist pipeline. A later analysis defined each TCR beta chain by its CDR3 amino acid sequence plus V-gene family, and excluded reads lacking a unique V-gene family. To address suspected cross-contamination and a sequencing artifact, a later analysis removed a few hundred highly shared, low-generation-probability nucleotide sequences. For each public chain, a later analysis derived a clonal expansion index from normalized ranks of inferred template counts within each repertoire. A later analysis computed generation probabilities with a VDJ recombination model fitted to out-of-frame rearrangements, and checked the results against IGoR. Hypergeometric tests were used in a later analysis to score TCR-TCR, TCR-HLA and TCR-CMV co-occurrence, with a repertoire-size bias correction applied to the TCR pairs. To estimate false discovery rates, a later analysis permuted the HLA or CMV assignments 20 times. In a later analysis, co-occurring TCRs were grouped with DBSCAN, and TCRdist sequence similarity was added when clustering was performed within HLA-allele-positive subsets. Repertoires with fewer than 30,000 or more than 120,000 public chains, plus five repertoires with anomalous nucleotide sharing, were excluded from co-occurrence clustering. Not all clones reach the TCRdb copy of this immuneACCESS table, which keeps in-frame sequences only. Checked studies attribute under half of the gap to unresolved V genes and leave the rest unexplained. V, J and clone size are taken as reported in that table, and D and trimming were inferred from the DNA itself. This sample gives 150,000 to 200,000 clones in total; 75% to 90% of them show up just once. The ten largest clones represent 0.9% to 1% of the sample.

The cohort consisted of 650 to 850 healthy bone marrow donors. At the time of sampling, all cohort members were nominally healthy, though unrecorded immune exposures were likely present. The donor tested CMV seropositive, placing the donor among the approximately 290 seropositive members of the cohort. Each donor provided a peripheral blood sample, and peripheral blood mononuclear cells were used for TCR beta sequencing. Genomic DNA was extracted from the blood cell samples with the Qiagen DNeasy Blood Extraction Kit. The CDR3 spans 15 residues, from the cysteine through the phenylalanine. The CDR3 DNA has 45 bases and is translated from base 1. The V end loses 3 bases and the J end loses 8 bases, and a stretch of 20 bases separates them. Via the germline V gene, CDR1 is SGHDT and CDR2 YYEEEE. To note about this clone: No cognate antigen has been identified for it. There are no base qualities to consult, and no much larger clone falls within one base.

This receptor was obtained from a girl under 10 years old in good health and CMV-seropositive. The chain uses TRBV5-6 and TRBJ1-2, with a tentative D gene TRBD1 over 6 matching bases. Material: PBMCs. Read as DNA, the sequence is TGTGCCAGCAGCTCCATCCGGACAGTAGTTTCGGGCTACACCTTC. It translates to CASSSIRTVVSGYTF.